The present T cell receptor (beta chain) was sequenced within a study of shared clonotypes between healthy human individuals. Whole-study findings and limits: A reduction in generation probabilities was seen for non-shared clonotypes relative to those shared by all four donors. In several donors, approximately 5% of naive CD4 clonotypes appeared in common.

A note on this clone: What it binds is unknown. Other nucleotide sequences from this sample produce the same CDR3.

Data came from immunoSEQ multiplex PCR; TCRdb stores just in-frame clones and leaves some out. The table includes about 1 million clones, about 74% detected once. Per germline, CDR1 LNHDA and CDR2 SQIVND (reference sequence). The CDR3 has 17 amino acids. The trim removed 8 bases at V and 4 bases at J, leaving 16 bases unmatched. This sequence originates from a man aged 18-30 years in good health. The rearrangement links TRBV19 to TRBJ2-3; the match to TRBD1 covers 9 bases. The sequenced material came from memory CD4+ T cells sorted from blood. Subset specified: CD45RA-negative fraction. CDR3 bases: TGTGCCAGTTCCCCAAACCCGGGACAGGGCTCTCCAGATACGCAGTATTTT. Residues: CASSPNPGQGSPDTQYF.